This T cell receptor beta chain was observed in a study of T cell repertoires in cytomegalovirus infection. Turning to the study itself: Evidence of both CMV infection and a matching HLA type came from public TCR beta signatures. Overall study results and limits: There were HLA-C-restricted CMV-specific TCR beta clonotypes dominating the ex vivo response. Carriers of CMV plus the relevant HLA were identified by cumulative public TCR beta family frequency.

In its sample, this clonotype was seen many times. Its specificity is not known. TCRdb fed the reads into MiXCR, producing one record per CDR3 protein. The table lists approximately 290,000 distinct CDR3 sequences, about 25% of them singletons. This CDR3 comprises 15 residues. Germline CDR1 reads SGHAT; CDR2 reads FQNNGV. V lost 1 base and J lost 3; bases outside the gene matches: 3. Specimen: PBMCs. The chain is built from TRBV11-2 and TRBJ2-1; TRBD2 aligns across 7 bases. This TCR derives from a human donor in good health (CMV status not recorded). Some clones in this sample may be carry-over from other donors' samples. The CDR3 DNA is TGTGCCAGCAGCTTAGCTCTAGCGGACTACAATGAGCAGTTCTTC. It encodes CASSLALADYNEQFF.